This TCR beta chain was sequenced in a study of T cells in Graves' hyperthyroidism and ophthalmopathy (dated by TCRdb to the late 2010s). As for the study more broadly: Peripheral blood was collected at initial diagnosis, before any treatment. Prospective prediction of ophthalmopathy was tested in an independent validation cohort of fewer than 20 hyperthyroidism patients and 17 patients who later progressed to ophthalmopathy. Once sampling was done, hyperthyroidism patients were given methimazole at a starting dose of 30 mg daily, whereas ophthalmopathy patients were given high-dose intravenous methylprednisolone. In about 6 Graves' hyperthyroidism patients, the study also compared T-cell repertoires from thyroid tissue with T-cell repertoires from blood. According to the paper, TCR Vbeta CDR3 sequencing was carried out on more than 120 peripheral blood samples, which came from under 50 ophthalmopathy, 70 to 80 hyperthyroidism and some 17 progressor patients. For training and testing, the 100 patients in the discovery cohort were randomly divided in a 7:3 ratio. A discovery cohort of approximately 97 patients, roughly 45 with Graves' ophthalmopathy and 57 with stable Graves' hyperthyroidism, was used to find distinguishing TCR V-J signatures. The study at large found these results: Blood samples also contained most of the expanded thyroid clonotypes (frequency above 0.001), which suggests that blood repertoires may reflect thyroid immune responses. Ophthalmopathy was separated from stable hyperthyroidism by a 13 V-J signature model, with roughly 88% sensitivity and around 81% specificity obtained in cross-validation and 80%/75% obtained in testing. Sample size was not statistically predetermined, and investigators were not blinded to group allocation. In validation, the model predicted progression to ophthalmopathy a median of roughly 6.1 months before onset, with 65% to 71% sensitivity and about 72% specificity.

Amplification of TCR beta CDR3 regions was carried out from RNA transcripts. A first-round RT-PCR of the TCR CDR3 used the HTBI primer set with the Qiagen OneStep RT-PCR kit. Libraries were constructed in a second round of multiplex PCR, after which size selection and purification were performed. Sequencing of the libraries was done on an Illumina HiSeq2000 using paired-end 100 bp reads. Processing in the source paper ran as follows. SOAPnuke was used to process the raw data, with reads discarded if the reads contained adapters or uncalled bases, had a mean Phred below 15, or lacked an exact constant-primer or identifier match. High-quality paired reads were merged with COPE v1.2.5, and unique nucleotide sequences were defined as clonotypes. MiTCR v1.1 was used to align the clonotypes against IMGT TRBV, TRBD and TRBJ reference segments. Analysis was restricted to V-J combinations with a frequency above 0.0001, which covered 98% to 99.2% of repertoires. The TCS score was defined as F50 (clonal expansion) divided by E x V (chaos), with BLOSUM62-based TCRdist calculated between CDR3 peptides within each V-J. Welch's t-statistics and random forest reduced just over 500 V-J features to 10 to 15, which were used in a naive Bayes classifier (R e1071). The public reads were quality trimmed at Q25 with fastp and then assembled into clones with MiXCR by TCRdb, keeping productive beta chains. Every CDR3 protein is listed once, alongside the most common genes and DNA of its rows. The V and J calls and clone size come from TCRdb's table, not from the authors' own analysis. The sample includes 300,000 to 450,000 distinct CDR3 sequences, with approximately 25% observed a single time. In total, the top ten clones hold over 70% of the sample.

A patient counted as having stable Graves' hyperthyroidism if no progression to ophthalmopathy occurred over 18 months of follow-up. Hyperthyroidism patients were aged 18 to 65 years and newly diagnosed, with disease duration of less than 2 months. The study excluded patients with uncontrolled infections, other autoimmune diseases, pregnancy or lactation. Diagnoses were established on the basis of clinical symptoms, serum thyroxine and TRAb, thyroid ultrasound, and orbital computed tomography. PBMCs were isolated from about 9.1 ml of fresh peripheral blood by Ficoll-Paque density gradient centrifugation. Trizol reagent was used to extract total RNA, and RNA quality was then checked on an Agilent 2100 Bioanalyzer. The sample holds a few counts of this clonotype. It lacks a known antigen. There are no base qualities to consult, and no much larger clone falls within one base. The junction carries 10 bases between V and J, which are trimmed by 4 bases and 0 bases respectively. The germline V gene provides CDR1 SGHRS and CDR2 YFSETQ. The CDR3 numbers 14 residues from cysteine through phenylalanine. Only the CDR3 DNA is retained, 42 bases long and in frame from the first base.

Sequenced: blood. This TCR derives from a man aged 50-59 years with Graves' hyperthyroidism. This chain is built from TRBV5-1 and TRBJ1-1; tentative D gene TRBD1, with 6 bases matching. For the CDR3, the sequence is CASSQDSLNTEAFF. The nucleotide sequence reads TGCGCCAGCAGCCAGGACAGCTTGAACACTGAAGCTTTCTTT.